This T cell receptor beta chain emerged from a study of T cell repertoires in cytomegalovirus infection (dated by TCRdb to between 2018 and 2020). As for the study more broadly: Because public TCR beta signatures pointed to carriage of CMV infection together with the matching HLA type, the HLA type of each donor mattered for the analysis.

As to this clonotype: Which antigen it targets is not known. Just one base apart from a much larger clone, this may be a read error.

Sequencing took place on an Illumina HiSeq 1500. TCRdb reworked the public reads: Q25 trimming with fastp, MiXCR clone assembly, productive beta chains retained. Here each entry gathers all rows of one CDR3 protein and keeps the most common genes and DNA. The sample table shows 600,000 to 800,000 distinct CDR3 sequences, and roughly 24% are seen once. The ten most abundant clones make up 8% of the sample. Per the germline V gene, SGHVS is the CDR1 and FNYEAQ is the CDR2. The CDR3 holds 15 amino acids from the cysteine to the phenylalanine. Only the CDR3 DNA is retained, 45 bases long and in frame from the first base. The full study reports these points: The ex vivo response was dominated by HLA-C-restricted CMV-specific TCR beta clonotypes, which also provided the single most frequent clonotype in two of eight donors. Carriers of CMV infection plus the relevant HLA type were discriminated by the cumulative frequency of public TCR beta family members in the study cohort and in an independent 352-donor cohort.

The receptor comes from a human donor in good health (CMV status not recorded). Some clones in this sample may be carry-over from other donors' samples. Sequencing was carried out using CD8+ T cells from PBMCs. The chain is made from TRBV7-6 and TRBJ1-1; TRBD1 is perhaps the D gene, given 5 matching bases. CDR3 protein: CANSLTTGGLAEAFF. Here is the DNA: TGTGCCAACAGCCTGACTACGGGGGGTTTAGCTGAAGCTTTCTTT. The CDR3 plus the reference TRBV7-6 and TRBJ1-1 genes for the other parts give the full variable domain: GAGVSQSPRYKVTKRGQDVALRCDPISGHVSLYWYRQALGQGPEFLTYFNYEAQQDKSGLPNDRFSAERPEGSISTLTIQRTEQRDSAMYRCANSLTTGGLAEAFFGQGTRLTVV.